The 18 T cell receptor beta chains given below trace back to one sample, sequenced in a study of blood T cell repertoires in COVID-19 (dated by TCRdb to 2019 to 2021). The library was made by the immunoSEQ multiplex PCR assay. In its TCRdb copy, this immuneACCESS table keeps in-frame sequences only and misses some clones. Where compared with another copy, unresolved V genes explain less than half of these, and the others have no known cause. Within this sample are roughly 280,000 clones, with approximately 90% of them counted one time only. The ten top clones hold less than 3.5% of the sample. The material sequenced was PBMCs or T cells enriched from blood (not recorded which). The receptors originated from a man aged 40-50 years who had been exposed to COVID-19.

The CDR3 nucleotides read TGTGCCAGCAGTTTATCCGACAGGTTCGAAGCTTTCTTT. This gives the protein CASSLSDRFEAFF. The V call is TRBV27, the J call TRBJ1-1, with D possibly being TRBD1 (6 bases). V was shortened by 0 bases and J by 8 bases, with 10 bases between the two germline ends. Germline V gene lookup returns CDR1 MNHEY and CDR2 SMNVEV (reference sequence). This CDR3 contains 13 residues.

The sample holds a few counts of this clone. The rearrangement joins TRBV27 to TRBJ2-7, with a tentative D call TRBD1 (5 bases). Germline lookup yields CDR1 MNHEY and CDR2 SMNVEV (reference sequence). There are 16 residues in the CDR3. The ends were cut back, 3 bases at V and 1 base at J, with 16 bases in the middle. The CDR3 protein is CASSFVLGVGSYEQYF. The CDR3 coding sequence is TGTGCCAGCAGTTTTGTTCTAGGGGTTGGTTCCTACGAGCAGTACTTC.

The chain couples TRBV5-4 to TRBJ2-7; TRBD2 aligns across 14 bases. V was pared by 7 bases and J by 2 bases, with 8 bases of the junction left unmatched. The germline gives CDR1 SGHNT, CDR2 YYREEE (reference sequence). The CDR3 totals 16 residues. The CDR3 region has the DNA TGTGCCAGCGGTAAAGGGACTAGCGGGAGTCCCTACGAGCAGTACTTC. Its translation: CASGKGTSGSPYEQYF. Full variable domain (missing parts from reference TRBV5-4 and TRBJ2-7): ETGVTQSPTHLIKTRGQQVTLRCSSQSGHNTVSWYQQALGQGPQFIFQYYREEENGRGNFPPRFSGLQFPNYSSELNVNALELDDSALYLCASGKGTSGSPYEQYFGPGTRLTVT.

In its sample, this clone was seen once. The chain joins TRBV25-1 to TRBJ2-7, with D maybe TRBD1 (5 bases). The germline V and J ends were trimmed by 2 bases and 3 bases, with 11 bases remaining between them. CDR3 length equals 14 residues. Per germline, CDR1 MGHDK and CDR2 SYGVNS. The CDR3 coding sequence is TGTGCCAGCAGTGAAAGTGGCCAGGGCTACGAGCAGTACTTC. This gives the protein CASSESGQGYEQYF.

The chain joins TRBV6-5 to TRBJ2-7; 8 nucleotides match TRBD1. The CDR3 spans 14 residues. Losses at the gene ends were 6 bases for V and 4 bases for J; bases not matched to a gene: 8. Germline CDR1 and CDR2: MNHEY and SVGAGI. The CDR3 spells CASRGQVGEYEQYF. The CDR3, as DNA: TGTGCCAGCAGGGGACAGGTGGGGGAATACGAGCAGTACTTC.

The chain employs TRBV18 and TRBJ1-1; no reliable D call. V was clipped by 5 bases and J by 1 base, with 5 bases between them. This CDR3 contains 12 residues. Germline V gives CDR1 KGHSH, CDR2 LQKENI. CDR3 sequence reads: CASSRQNTEAFF. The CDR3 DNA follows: TGTGCCAGCTCAAGACAGAACACTGAAGCTTTCTTT. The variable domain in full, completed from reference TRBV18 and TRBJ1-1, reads NAGVMQNPRHLVRRRGQEARLRCSPMKGHSHVYWYRQLPEEGLKFMVYLQKENIIDESGMPKERFSAEFPKEGPSILRIQQVVRGDSAAYFCASSRQNTEAFFGQGTRLTVV.

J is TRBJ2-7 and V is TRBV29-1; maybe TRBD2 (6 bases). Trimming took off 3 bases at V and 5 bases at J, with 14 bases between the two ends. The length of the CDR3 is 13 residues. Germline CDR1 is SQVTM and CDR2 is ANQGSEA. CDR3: CSVEEGSRNEQYF. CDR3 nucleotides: TGCAGCGTTGAGGAGGGGAGTAGGAACGAGCAGTACTTC.

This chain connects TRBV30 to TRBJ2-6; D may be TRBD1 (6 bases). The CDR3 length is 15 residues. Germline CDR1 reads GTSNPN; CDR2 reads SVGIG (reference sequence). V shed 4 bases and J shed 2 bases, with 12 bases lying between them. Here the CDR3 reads CAWKFRGAGANVLTF. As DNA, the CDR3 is TGTGCCTGGAAGTTCAGGGGCGCTGGGGCCAACGTCCTGACTTTC.

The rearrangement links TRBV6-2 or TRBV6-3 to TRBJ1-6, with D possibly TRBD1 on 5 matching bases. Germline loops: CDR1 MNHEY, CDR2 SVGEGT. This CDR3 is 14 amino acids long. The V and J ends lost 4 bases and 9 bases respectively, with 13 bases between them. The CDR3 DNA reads TGTGCCAGCAGTTCCGCGGGACGCCGTTCACCCCTCCACTTT. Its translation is CASSSAGRRSPLHF.

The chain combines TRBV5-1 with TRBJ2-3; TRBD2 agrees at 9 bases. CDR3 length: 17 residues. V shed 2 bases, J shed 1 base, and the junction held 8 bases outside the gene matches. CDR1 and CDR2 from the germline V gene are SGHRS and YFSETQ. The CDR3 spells CASSFSSGAYRTDTQYF. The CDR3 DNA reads TGCGCCAGCAGCTTTTCTAGCGGGGCATATCGCACAGATACGCAGTATTTT.

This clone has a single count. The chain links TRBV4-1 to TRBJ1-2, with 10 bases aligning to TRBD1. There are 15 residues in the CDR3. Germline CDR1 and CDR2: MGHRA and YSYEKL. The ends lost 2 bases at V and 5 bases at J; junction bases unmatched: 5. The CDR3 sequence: CASSQPGQGIYGYTF. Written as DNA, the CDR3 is TGCGCCAGCAGCCAACCGGGACAGGGGATTTATGGCTACACCTTC.

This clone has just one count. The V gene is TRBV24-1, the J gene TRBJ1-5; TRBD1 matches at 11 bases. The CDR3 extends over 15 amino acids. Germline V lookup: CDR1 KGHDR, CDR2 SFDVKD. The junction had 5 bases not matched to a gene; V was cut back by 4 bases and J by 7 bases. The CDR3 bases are TGTGCCACCAGTGACCGGACAGGGGGCTACCAGCCCCAGCATTTT. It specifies CATSDRTGGYQPQHF.

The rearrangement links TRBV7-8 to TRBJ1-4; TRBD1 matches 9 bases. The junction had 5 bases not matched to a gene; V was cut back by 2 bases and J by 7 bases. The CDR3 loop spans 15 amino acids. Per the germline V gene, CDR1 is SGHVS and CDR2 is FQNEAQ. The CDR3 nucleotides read TGTGCCAGCAGCTTATTACAGGGGGCGAGTGAAAAACTGTTTTTT. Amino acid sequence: CASSLLQGASEKLFF.

The CDR3 sequence is CASIRLAGGYEQYF. As DNA, the CDR3 is TGTGCCAGCATAAGACTAGCGGGAGGCTACGAGCAGTACTTC. V gene TRBV2 combines with J gene TRBJ2-7, with 13 bases fitting TRBD2. The CDR3 is 14 residues long. The V gene end was trimmed by 7 bases and the J gene end by 3 bases; junction bases not matched to a gene: 3. Per the germline V gene, CDR1 is SNHLY and CDR2 is FYNNEI.

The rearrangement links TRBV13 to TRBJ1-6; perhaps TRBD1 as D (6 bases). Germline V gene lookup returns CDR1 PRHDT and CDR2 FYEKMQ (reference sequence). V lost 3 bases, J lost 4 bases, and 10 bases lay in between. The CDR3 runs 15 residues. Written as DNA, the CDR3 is TGTGCCAGCAGCTTGGGACACAATTATAATTCACCCCTCCACTTT. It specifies CASSLGHNYNSPLHF.

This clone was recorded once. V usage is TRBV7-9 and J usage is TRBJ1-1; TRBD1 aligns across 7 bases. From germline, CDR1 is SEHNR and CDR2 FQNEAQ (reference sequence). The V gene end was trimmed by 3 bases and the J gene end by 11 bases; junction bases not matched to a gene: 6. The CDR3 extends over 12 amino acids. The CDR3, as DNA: TGTGCCAGCAGCTTGAACAGGGGAATGGCTTTCTTT. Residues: CASSLNRGMAFF.

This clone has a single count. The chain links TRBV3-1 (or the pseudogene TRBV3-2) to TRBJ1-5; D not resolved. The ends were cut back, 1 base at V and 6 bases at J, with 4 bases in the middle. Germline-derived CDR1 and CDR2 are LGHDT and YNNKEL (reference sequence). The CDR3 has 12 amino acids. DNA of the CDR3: TGTGCCAGCAGCCAAGGTCGTCAGCCCCAGCATTTT. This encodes CASSQGRQPQHF.

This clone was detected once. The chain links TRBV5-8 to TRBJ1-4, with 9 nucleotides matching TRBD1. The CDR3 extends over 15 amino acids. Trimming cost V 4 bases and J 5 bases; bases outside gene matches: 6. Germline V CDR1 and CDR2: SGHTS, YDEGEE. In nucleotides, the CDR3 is TGTGCCAGCAGCCCGGACAGGGGTCGGAATGAAAAACTGTTTTTT. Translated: CASSPDRGRNEKLFF.